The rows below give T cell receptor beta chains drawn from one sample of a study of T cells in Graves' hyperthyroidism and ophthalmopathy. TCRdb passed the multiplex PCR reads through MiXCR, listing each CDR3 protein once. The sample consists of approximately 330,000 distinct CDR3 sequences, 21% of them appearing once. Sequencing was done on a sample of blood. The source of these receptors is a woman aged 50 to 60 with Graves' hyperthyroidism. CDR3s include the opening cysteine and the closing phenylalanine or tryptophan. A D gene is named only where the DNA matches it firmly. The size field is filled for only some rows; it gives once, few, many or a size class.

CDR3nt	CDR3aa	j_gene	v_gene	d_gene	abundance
TGCAGTGCTAGCGCTAACGAGGATACGCAGTATTTT	CSASANEDTQYF	TRBJ2-3	TRBV20-1	.	many
TGTGCCAGCAGCCGGTCTCCCGAGGGCACTGAAGCTTTCTTT	CASSRSPEGTEAFF	TRBJ1-1	TRBV3-1	.	.
TGTGCCAGCAGTTCGATCATTGGGCCCTACTCTAGCAATCAGCCCCAGCATTTT	CASSSIIGPYSSNQPQHF	TRBJ1-5	TRBV28	.	many
TGTGCCAGCAGCCGGGACGCGTCCCGGCAACAGGATACGCAGTATTTT	CASSRDASRQQDTQYF	TRBJ2-3	TRBV9	.	many
TGCGCCAGCAGAATAGCGGGAGAAGAGACCCAGTACTTC	CASRIAGEETQYF	TRBJ2-5	TRBV5-1	TRBD2	.
TGTGCCAGCAGCTCGACTAGCGGGATCGCATCCTACAATGAGCAGTTCTTC	CASSSTSGIASYNEQFF	TRBJ2-1	TRBV7-9	TRBD2	many
TGTGCCAGCAGCGCGGGGGACGGAGCCTACGAGCAGTACTTC	CASSAGDGAYEQYF	TRBJ2-7	TRBV9	.	.
TGTGCCAGCAGTCCGCGGACAGCGAATCAGCCCCAGCATTTT	CASSPRTANQPQHF	TRBJ1-5	TRBV6-1	.	.
TGTGCCAGCAGCCTAGACCCGGGACAGCGAAATCAGCCCCAGCATTTT	CASSLDPGQRNQPQHF	TRBJ1-5	TRBV12-3/TRBV12-4	TRBD1	many
TGCGCCAGCAGCTTGTCTGGCGGGAGGGCCAATGAGCAGTTCTTC	CASSLSGGRANEQFF	TRBJ2-1	TRBV5-1	TRBD2	many
TGTGCCAGCAGCCCCAGCCGAGGGGCTGGGGCCAACGTCCTGACTTTC	CASSPSRGAGANVLTF	TRBJ2-6	TRBV9	.	.
TGTGCCAGCTCACCAGGGGTGGTCAATCAGCCCCAGCATTTT	CASSPGVVNQPQHF	TRBJ1-5	TRBV18	.	many
TGTGCCAGCAGTTTCGACAGGAGCTCCTACAATGAGCAGTTCTTC	CASSFDRSSYNEQFF	TRBJ2-1	TRBV12-3/TRBV12-4	.	many
TGTGCCAGCAGCCAGACAAGTTCTTACTCACCCCTCCACTTT	CASSQTSSYSPLHF	TRBJ1-6	TRBV7-9	.	many
TGTGCCAGCAGTTCAAGGGGGGGCTACGAGCAGTACTTC	CASSSRGGYEQYF	TRBJ2-7	TRBV12-3/TRBV12-4	.	many
TGTGCCAGTAGTTGGGCCTCCGGGGAGCTGTTTTTT	CASSWASGELFF	TRBJ2-2	TRBV19	.	few
TGTGCCAGCAACTTAGACCTTGGGGGACGGGGCGAGCAGTACTTC	CASNLDLGGRGEQYF	TRBJ2-7	TRBV7-9	.	.
TGTGCCAGCAGCTTAGATCCGACAGTCAATCAGCCCCAGCATTTT	CASSLDPTVNQPQHF	TRBJ1-5	TRBV7-2	.	once
TGTGCCAGCAGTACACTCCTAGCGAGAGGAGTAGTTACAAACATTCAGTACTTC	CASSTLLARGVVTNIQYF	TRBJ2-4	TRBV27	.	.
TGTGCCAGCAGCTTAGGGCCGAACTATGGCTACACCTTC	CASSLGPNYGYTF	TRBJ1-2	TRBV11-2	.	many
TGTGCCAGCAGCTTGGCGGACTACGAGCAGTACTTC	CASSLADYEQYF	TRBJ2-7	TRBV7-2	.	many
TGTGCCAGCAGGTCTAGCGCCTCCTACAATGAGCAGTTCTTC	CASRSSASYNEQFF	TRBJ2-1	TRBV12-3/TRBV12-4	.	many
TGCGCCAGCAGCCTCGACAGGGGGACCACCGGGGAGCTGTTTTTT	CASSLDRGTTGELFF	TRBJ2-2	TRBV5-1	TRBD1	few
TGTGCTAGCCGGGACTCCGCCGGGGAGCTGTTTTTT	CASRDSAGELFF	TRBJ2-2	TRBV7-7	.	many
TGTGCCAGCAGTGGTCGGCAGGGGTATGGTCTACGCGAGCAGTACTTC	CASSGRQGYGLREQYF	TRBJ2-7	TRBV6-1	.	many
TGTGCCAGCAGCTTTACCACAGTGACCCAAGAGACCCAGTACTTC	CASSFTTVTQETQYF	TRBJ2-5	TRBV11-3	.	.
TGTGCCAGCAGCGTAAGAGTGGGACAGAGTGAAAAACTGTTTTTT	CASSVRVGQSEKLFF	TRBJ1-4	TRBV9	TRBD1	.
TGTGCCACCAGCAGTGGGACTAGCGGATCCTACGAGCAGTACTTC	CATSSGTSGSYEQYF	TRBJ2-7	TRBV15	TRBD2	.